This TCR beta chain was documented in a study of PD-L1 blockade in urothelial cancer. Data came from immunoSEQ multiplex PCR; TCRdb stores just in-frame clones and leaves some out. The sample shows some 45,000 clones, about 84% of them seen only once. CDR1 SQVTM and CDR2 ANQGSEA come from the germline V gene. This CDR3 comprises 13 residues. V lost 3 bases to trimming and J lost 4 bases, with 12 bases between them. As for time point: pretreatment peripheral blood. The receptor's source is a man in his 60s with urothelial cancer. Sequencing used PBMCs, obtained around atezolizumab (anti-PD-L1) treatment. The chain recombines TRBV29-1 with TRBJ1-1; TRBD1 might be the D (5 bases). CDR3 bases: TGCAGCGTTGATATTGGGAGGGGCACTGAAGCTTTCTTT. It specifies CSVDIGRGTEAFF.